This T cell receptor (beta chain) was recorded in a study of T cell clonality in common variable immunodeficiency. Study-wide points: In common variable immunodeficiency, TCR beta chains reportedly carried fewer deletions and N-nucleotide insertions.

In germline, CDR1 is SGHDN, CDR2 FVKESK. CDR3 length: 15 residues. V gave up 4 bases and J gave up 0 bases, with 11 bases separating them. Replacement immunoglobulin had been given to every CVID subject for at least one year. Donors gave about 5 to 8 ml heparinized peripheral whole blood. This clone was seen many times. The antigen is undetermined. Read data end 3 residues before the CDR3 end; the end is taken from the germline J gene. CVID and control samples used equivalent genomic DNA input. Clones were sequenced by immunoSEQ multiplex PCR, and TCRdb holds only the in-frame ones, with some missing. Observed in the sample are fewer than 30,000 clones, none of them singletons.

Specimen: peripheral blood mononuclear cells. The sequence was collected from a human donor with common variable immunodeficiency. J is TRBJ2-3 and V is TRBV14; tentative D call: TRBD1 (7 bases). CDR3 loop: CASSRQGLSTDTQYF. Incomplete CDR3 DNA: TGTGCCAGCAGCCGACAGGGACTTAGCACAGATACG.